Sequencing of this TCR beta chain was carried out in a study of shared clonotypes between healthy human individuals. Replicate PCRs run on sorted subsets employed roughly 190 ng DNA, approximately 30,000 T cell genomes. Using immunoSEQ multiplex PCR, the repertoire was profiled, and TCRdb retains in-frame clones only, with some absent. The table records approximately 2,300,000 clones, about 90% of them present only once. V was shortened by 0 bases and J by 8 bases, with 13 bases between the two germline ends. Germline V CDR1 and CDR2: LGHNA, YNFKEQ. CDR3 size: 14 residues. Sequenced input: naive CD4+ T cells from PBMCs. Specified subset: CD45RA+ positively selected. The sequence came from a young man in good health. Some clones in this sample may be carry-over from other donors' samples. The V and J genes are TRBV4-2 and TRBJ1-1; D may be TRBD1 (5 bases). This CDR3 reads CASSQEPDSREAFF. The CDR3 DNA reads TGTGCCAGCAGCCAAGAACCCGACAGTCGGGAAGCTTTCTTT.